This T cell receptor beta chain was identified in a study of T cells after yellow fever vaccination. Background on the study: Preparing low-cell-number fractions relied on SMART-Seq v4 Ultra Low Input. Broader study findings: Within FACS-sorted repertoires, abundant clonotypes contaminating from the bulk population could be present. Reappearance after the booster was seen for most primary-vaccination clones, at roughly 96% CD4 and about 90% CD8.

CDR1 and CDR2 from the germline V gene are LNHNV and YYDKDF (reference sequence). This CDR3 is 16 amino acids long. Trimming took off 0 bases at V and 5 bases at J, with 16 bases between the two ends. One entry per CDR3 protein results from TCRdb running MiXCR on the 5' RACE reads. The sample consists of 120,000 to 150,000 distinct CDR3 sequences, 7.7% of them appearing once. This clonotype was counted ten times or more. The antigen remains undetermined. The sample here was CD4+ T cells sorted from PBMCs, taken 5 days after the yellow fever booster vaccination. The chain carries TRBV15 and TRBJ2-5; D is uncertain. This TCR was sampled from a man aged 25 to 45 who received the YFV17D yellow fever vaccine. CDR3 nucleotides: TGTGCCACCAGCAGAGAAGCAACTCCCTTAGGCGAGACCCAGTACTTC. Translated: CATSREATPLGETQYF.